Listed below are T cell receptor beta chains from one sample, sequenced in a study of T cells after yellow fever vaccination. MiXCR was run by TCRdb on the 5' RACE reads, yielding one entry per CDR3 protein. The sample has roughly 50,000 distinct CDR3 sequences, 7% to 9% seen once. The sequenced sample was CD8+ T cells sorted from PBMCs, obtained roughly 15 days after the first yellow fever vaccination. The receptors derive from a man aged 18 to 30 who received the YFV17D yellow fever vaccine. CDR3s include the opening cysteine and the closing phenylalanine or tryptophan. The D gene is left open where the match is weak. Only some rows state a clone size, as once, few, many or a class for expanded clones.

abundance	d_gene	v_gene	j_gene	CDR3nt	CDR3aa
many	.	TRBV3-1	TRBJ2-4	TGTGCCAGCAGCCAAGTGGCGGAATCGGAGAAAAACATTCAGTACTTC	CASSQVAESEKNIQYF
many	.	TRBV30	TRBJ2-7	TGTGCCTGGAGTGTCGTAGGGTCCGGCGAGCAGTACTTC	CAWSVVGSGEQYF
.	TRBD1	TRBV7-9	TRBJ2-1	TGTGCCGGGAGAGAAGGACAGGGAGAACATGAGCAGTTCTTC	CAGREGQGEHEQFF
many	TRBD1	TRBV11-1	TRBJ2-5	TGTGCCAGCAGCTTTCTCAGGGGGCTCAGGGCTGTTGAAGAGACCCAGTACTTC	CASSFLRGLRAVEETQYF
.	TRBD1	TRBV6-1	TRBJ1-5	TGTGCCACTTCGGGACAGAACAATCAGCCCCAGCATTTT	CATSGQNNQPQHF
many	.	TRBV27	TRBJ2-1	TGTGCCAGCAGTTTCGGCCTGTACAATGAGCAGTTCTTC	CASSFGLYNEQFF
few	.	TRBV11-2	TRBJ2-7	TGTGCCAGCAGCGCACAGGGCGAGCAGTACTTC	CASSAQGEQYF
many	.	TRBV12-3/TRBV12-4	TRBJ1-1	TGTGCCAGCAGTACCTCAGACAGGCTGAGAAACACTGAAGCTTTCTTT	CASSTSDRLRNTEAFF
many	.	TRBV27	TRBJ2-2	TGTGCCAGCAGTTTCTTACTTTCCGGGGAGCTGTTTTTT	CASSFLLSGELFF
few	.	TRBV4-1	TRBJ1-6	TGCGCCAGCAGCCCTCTCCCCAGGGGATCACCCCTCCACTTT	CASSPLPRGSPLHF